The 9 T cell receptor beta chains reported below all come from one sample, sequenced in a study of shared clonotypes between healthy human individuals. TCRdb's table, derived via immunoSEQ multiplex PCR, lists solely in-frame clones and lacks some. The data contain about 2.3 million clones, less than 95% of them singletons. The sample taken for sequencing was naive CD4+ T cells from PBMCs. Subset in this sample: CD45RA+ positively selected. The receptors derive from a man younger than 30 in good health. Some clones in this sample may be carry-over from other donors' samples.

This chain joins TRBV18 and TRBJ1-4, with D unresolved. The CDR3 runs 15 residues. Germline CDR1 reads KGHSH; CDR2 reads LQKENI. With 3 bases removed from V and 5 bases from J, the gap between germline ends came to 13 bases. The CDR3: CASSPVGNTNEKLFF. CDR3 DNA sequence: TGTGCCAGCTCACCTGTCGGGAATACAAATGAAAAACTGTTTTTT.

The chain carries TRBV7-3 and TRBJ2-1, with D possibly matching TRBD1 (5 bases). Trimming removed 5 bases at V and 3 bases at J, with 14 bases between. CDR1 SGHTA and CDR2 FQGTGA come from the germline V gene. The CDR3 spans 15 residues. CDR3 nucleotide sequence: TGTGCCAGCAGCCTCTCAGGGTCCAACTACAATGAGCAGTTCTTC. Translation gives CASSLSGSNYNEQFF.

The rearrangement joins TRBV19 to TRBJ1-2; maybe TRBD1 (6 bases). The CDR3 contains 14 residues. Trimming removed 6 bases from V and 4 bases from J, with 15 bases in between. Per the germline V gene, CDR1 is LNHDA and CDR2 is SQIVND (reference sequence). The DNA for the CDR3 is TGTGCCAGTAGCATACTCCGGACAGTCTATGGCTACACCTTC. The encoded protein is CASSILRTVYGYTF.

The chain links TRBV28 to TRBJ1-2, with D uncertain. Germline V gene data show CDR1 as MDHEN and CDR2 as SYDVKM. CDR3 size: 13 residues. V lost 6 bases and J 4 bases, leaving 12 bases between the germline ends. The CDR3 sequence is CASSAPEGYGYTF. CDR3 bases: TGTGCCAGCAGCGCCCCCGAGGGCTATGGCTACACCTTC.

The genes are TRBV15 and TRBJ1-5; D gene uncertain. The CDR3 has 19 residues. Looked up from germline, CDR1 is LNHNV and CDR2 is YYDKDF (reference sequence). Deletions cut 2 bases from V and 0 bases from J, with 20 bases between. Written as DNA, the CDR3 is TGTGCCACCAGCAGAAATCTCGGGCGCGGACTTTATAGCAATCAGCCCCAGCATTTT. Amino acid sequence: CATSRNLGRGLYSNQPQHF.

This chain joins TRBV10-3 and TRBJ2-1; TRBD2 matches 10 bases. CDR3 length equals 13 residues. With V trimmed by 6 bases and J by 14 bases, 10 bases remained unmatched. The germline V gene encodes CDR1 ENHRY and CDR2 SYGVKD. The DNA of the CDR3 is TGTGCCATCAGCGGACTAGCGGCGTACGGGGAGTTCTTC. This encodes CAISGLAAYGEFF.

The chain employs TRBV5-1 and TRBJ2-7; no definite D call. V lost 0 bases and J 5 bases, leaving 12 bases between the germline ends. Germline lookup yields CDR1 SGHRS and CDR2 YFSETQ. This CDR3 spans 14 amino acids. The CDR3, as DNA: TGCGCCAGCAGCTTGGGTAACCTGATGGACGAGCAGTACTTC. Translated, it gives CASSLGNLMDEQYF.

This chain joins TRBV7-2 and TRBJ2-7, with D possibly being TRBD1 (6 bases). Germline-derived CDR1 and CDR2 are SGHTA and FQGNSA. With 0 bases removed from V and 3 bases from J, the gap between germline ends came to 24 bases. The CDR3 contains 19 residues. CDR3 in amino acids: CASSLAEFSLRDKIYEQYF. The CDR3 nucleotides are TGTGCCAGCAGCTTAGCGGAGTTTTCCCTACGGGACAAGATCTACGAGCAGTACTTC.

The V and J genes are TRBV18 and TRBJ2-5; D possibly corresponds to TRBD1 (5 bases). CDR3 length: 15 residues. Germline V gives CDR1 KGHSH, CDR2 LQKENI. V gave up 0 bases and J gave up 2 bases, with 10 bases separating them. This chain's CDR3 is CASSPPWQGQETQYF. The CDR3 region has the DNA TGTGCCAGCTCACCACCGTGGCAGGGTCAAGAGACCCAGTACTTC. Drawing the rest from reference TRBV18 and TRBJ2-5, the complete variable domain is NAGVMQNPRHLVRRRGQEARLRCSPMKGHSHVYWYRQLPEEGLKFMVYLQKENIIDESGMPKERFSAEFPKEGPSILRIQQVVRGDSAAYFCASSPPWQGQETQYFGPGTRLLVL.